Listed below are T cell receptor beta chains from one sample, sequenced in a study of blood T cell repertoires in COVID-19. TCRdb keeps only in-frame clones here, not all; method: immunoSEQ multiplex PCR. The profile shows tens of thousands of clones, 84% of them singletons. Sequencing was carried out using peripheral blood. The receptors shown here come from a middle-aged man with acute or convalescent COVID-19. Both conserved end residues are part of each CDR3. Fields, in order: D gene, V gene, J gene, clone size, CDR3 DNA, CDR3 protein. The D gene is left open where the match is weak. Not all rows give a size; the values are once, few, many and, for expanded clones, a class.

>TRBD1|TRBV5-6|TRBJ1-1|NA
TGTGCCAGCAGGACAGGGTTAGGTACTGAAGCTTTCTTT
CASRTGLGTEAFF
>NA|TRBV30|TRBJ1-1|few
TGTGCCTGGAGTGTTGGCAGGGTTAGAGCGAACACTGAAGCTTTCTTT
CAWSVGRVRANTEAFF
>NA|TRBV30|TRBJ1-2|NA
TGTGCCTGGAGTCGCGGGGCTGGCTACACCTTC
CAWSRGAGYTF
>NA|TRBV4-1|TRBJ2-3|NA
TGCGCCAGCAGCCAATTAGGGGTCAGAGATACGCAGTATTTT
CASSQLGVRDTQYF
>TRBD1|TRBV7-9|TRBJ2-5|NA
TGTGCCAGCAGCCCCGGGACAGGGCAGGAGACCCAGTACTTC
CASSPGTGQETQYF
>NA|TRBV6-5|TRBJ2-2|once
TGTGCCAGCAGTTACAAGGGGGGGGGCCGATACGGGGAGCTGTTTTTT
CASSYKGGGRYGELFF
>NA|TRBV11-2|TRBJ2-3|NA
TGTGCCAGCAGCTCGAGGAGCATAGATACGCAGTATTTT
CASSSRSIDTQYF
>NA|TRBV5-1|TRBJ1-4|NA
TGCGCCAGCAGCTGGGCTGGGGAAAGGGGTGAAAAACTGTTTTTT
CASSWAGERGEKLFF
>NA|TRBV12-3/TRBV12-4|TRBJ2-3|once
TGTGCCAGCATCCGACCGGGACAAGATACGCAGTATTTT
CASIRPGQDTQYF
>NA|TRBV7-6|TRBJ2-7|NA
TGTGCCAGCAGCCTCACGGAGGGTGAGTCCTACGAGCAGTACTTC
CASSLTEGESYEQYF
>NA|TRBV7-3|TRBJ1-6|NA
TGTGCCAGCAGCTCCTCGGGACTGGTTAATTCACCCCTCCACTTT
CASSSSGLVNSPLHF
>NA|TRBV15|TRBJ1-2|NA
TGTGCCACCAGCAGTCCTTGGGGACATGACTTAGCTAACTATGGCTACACCTTC
CATSSPWGHDLANYGYTF
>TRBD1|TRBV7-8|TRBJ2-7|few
TGTGCCAGCAGCTTGACTTACAGGGGAAATAACGAGCAGTACTTC
CASSLTYRGNNEQYF
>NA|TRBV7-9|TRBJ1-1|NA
TGTGCCAGCAGCCTGGACAGACTTGATAAAACAAACACTGAAGCTTTCTTT
CASSLDRLDKTNTEAFF
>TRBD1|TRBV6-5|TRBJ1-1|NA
TGTGCCAGCAGGACAGGGAAAGGGGCTGACACTGAAGCTTTCTTT
CASRTGKGADTEAFF
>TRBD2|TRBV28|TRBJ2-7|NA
TGTGCCAGCAGTCCCGGACTAGCGGGATCCTACGAGCAGTACTTC
CASSPGLAGSYEQYF
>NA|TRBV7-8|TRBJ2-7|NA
TGTGCCAGCAGCTATACAGGGTTCTACGAGCAGTACTTC
CASSYTGFYEQYF
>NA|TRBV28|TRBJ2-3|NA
TGTGCCAGCAAGGGGCCCAGCCCTAGCACAGATACGCAGTATTTT
CASKGPSPSTDTQYF
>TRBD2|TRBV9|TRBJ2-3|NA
TGTGCCAGCAGCGAGGGACTAGGTGACACAGATACGCAGTATTTT
CASSEGLGDTDTQYF
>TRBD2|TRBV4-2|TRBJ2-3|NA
TGTGCCAGCAGCCAAGACCCGCGGGGGTCTAGCACAGATACGCAGTATTTT
CASSQDPRGSSTDTQYF
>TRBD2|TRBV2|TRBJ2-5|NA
TGTGCCAGCAGTGGGGGACTAGCGGGACAAGAGACCCAGTACTTC
CASSGGLAGQETQYF
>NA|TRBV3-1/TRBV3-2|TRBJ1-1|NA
TGTGCCAGCAGCACGAGACAGGAGGAGAACACTGAAGCTTTCTTT
CASSTRQEENTEAFF
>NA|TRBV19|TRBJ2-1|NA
TGTGCCAGTAGAACCGGGACAAGGAGCTCCTACAATGAGCAGTTCTTC
CASRTGTRSSYNEQFF
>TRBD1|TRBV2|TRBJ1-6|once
TGTGCCAGCAGCCCGAGGACAGGGGAGAGCTCACCCCTCCACTTT
CASSPRTGESSPLHF
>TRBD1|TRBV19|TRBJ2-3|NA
TGTGCCAGTAGTGGACAGGGGGCAAATACGCAGTATTTT
CASSGQGANTQYF
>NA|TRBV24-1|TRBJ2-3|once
TGTGCCACCAGTGATTTGCCTAGCGTGGGCACAGATACGCAGTATTTT
CATSDLPSVGTDTQYF
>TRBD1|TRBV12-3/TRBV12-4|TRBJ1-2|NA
TGTGCCAGCAGTTTACAGGGGGCGGAGGGCTACACCTTC
CASSLQGAEGYTF
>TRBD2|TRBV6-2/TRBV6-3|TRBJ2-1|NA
TGTGCCAGCAGCCCTCTTATTGCGGGGGGGTCCTATGAGCAGTTCTTC
CASSPLIAGGSYEQFF
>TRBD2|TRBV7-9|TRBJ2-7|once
TGTGCCAGCAGCTTAGGACTAGCTTACGAGCAGTACTTC
CASSLGLAYEQYF
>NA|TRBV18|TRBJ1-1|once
TGTGCCAGCTCAGAACAGTGGAACACTGAAGCTTTCTTT
CASSEQWNTEAFF
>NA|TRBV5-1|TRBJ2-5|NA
TGCGCCAGCAGCTTGGCCGGGACACAGAGGGAGACCCAGTACTTC
CASSLAGTQRETQYF
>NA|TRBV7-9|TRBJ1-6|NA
TGTGCCTTTGGGACTGAAAATTCACCCCTCCACTTT
CAFGTENSPLHF
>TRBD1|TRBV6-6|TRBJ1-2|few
TGTGCCAGCAGTGCACAGGGGTTGGATGGCTACACCTTC
CASSAQGLDGYTF
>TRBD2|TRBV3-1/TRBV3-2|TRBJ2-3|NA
TGTGCCAGCAGCCAGACTAGCGGGAGTGTTCCAGATACGCAGTATTTT
CASSQTSGSVPDTQYF
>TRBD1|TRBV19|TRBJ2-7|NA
TGTGCCAGTAGCTCGAGACAGGGTATTTACGAGCAGTACTTC
CASSSRQGIYEQYF
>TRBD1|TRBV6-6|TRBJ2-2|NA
TGTGCCAGCAGTTCCTTGACAGGGTCGGTCGGGGAGCTGTTTTTT
CASSSLTGSVGELFF
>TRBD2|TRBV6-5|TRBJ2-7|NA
TGTGCCAGCAGTCCCGGGGCGGGGGGCACCTACGAGCAGTACTTC
CASSPGAGGTYEQYF
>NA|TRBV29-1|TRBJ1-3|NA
TGCAGCGTTGACGCACATCAAGGGGACACCATATATTTT
CSVDAHQGDTIYF
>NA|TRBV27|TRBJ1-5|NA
TGTGCCAGCAGTTTATCCGGGTCCCTTGCGGGTCAGCCCCAGCATTTT
CASSLSGSLAGQPQHF
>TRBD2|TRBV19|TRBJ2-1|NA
TGTGCCAGTAGTATGGTAGCGGGGGGGACGAGTGAGCAGTTCTTC
CASSMVAGGTSEQFF
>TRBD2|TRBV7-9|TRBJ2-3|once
TGTGCCAGCAGCCCAATGACCATAGGGCGGGGGAAATTCACAGATACGCAGTATTTT
CASSPMTIGRGKFTDTQYF
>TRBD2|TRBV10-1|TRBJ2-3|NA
TGCGCCAGCAGTGATGGTAGCGGGAGTCAAGATACGCAGTATTTT
CASSDGSGSQDTQYF
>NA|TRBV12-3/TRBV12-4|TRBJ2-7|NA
TGTGCCAGCAGTGGAGGGTCCTACGAGCAGTACTTC
CASSGGSYEQYF